This T cell receptor (beta chain) was retrieved from a study of blood T cell repertoires in COVID-19. Study information: Whether acute or convalescent, the COVID-19 samples came from the United States, Italy and Spain. PBMCs, B-cell-depleted T cells, or T cells were the source of the cDNA or gDNA that made up the material.

Germline lookup yields CDR1 LGHDT and CDR2 YNNKEL (reference sequence). The CDR3 is made up of 11 amino acids. The V end lost 6 bases, the J end lost 5 bases, and 7 bases lay between the germline ends. As originally analysed: Estimates of nucleated cell counts were drawn from the amplification of reference gene primers. Method: immunoSEQ multiplex PCR; TCRdb's copy keeps in-frame clones and lacks some. V, J and clone size are those of that table, while D and trimming were read from the DNA. The sample carries fewer than 250,000 clones, 70% to 90% recorded once. Sequencing was performed on peripheral blood. The receptor comes from a man aged 40-50 years with acute or convalescent COVID-19. The chain recombines TRBV3-1 (or the pseudogene TRBV3-2) with TRBJ2-5; D is possibly TRBD2 (6 bases). The CDR3 sequence: CASSRGETQYF. The DNA for the CDR3 is TGTGCCAGCAGTCGGGGGGAGACCCAGTACTTC.